This entry is about one TCR beta chain. Antigen specificity is unknown. The data are from a study of cytomegalovirus exposure and HLA in healthy donors. In the study overall: The Caucasian-associated ancestry cluster contained 81% of the approximately 400 genotyped donors.

CDR1 is SGDLS, CDR2 YYNGEE, per germline. The CDR3 consists of 15 residues. Trimming cost V 4 bases and J 10 bases, with 18 bases left between them. Findings of the study overall: Sequencing depth roughly uniform across donors was assumed in presence/absence analyses. As a later analysis showed, a missense DCLRE1C variant was linked to trimming of TCR beta V- and J-genes.

The PCR was carried out with 60 Vbeta primers and 13 Jbeta primers. TCRdb's table, derived via immunoSEQ multiplex PCR, lists solely in-frame clones and lacks some. The data show about 160,000 clones, around 81% seen once. The sequencing sample was made of PBMCs. This clonotype originated in a woman aged 50 to 60 in good health and CMV-seronegative. The chain employs TRBV9 and TRBJ1-6; possible D gene TRBD1, 5 bases. The chain's CDR3 is CASSKTGTQESPLHF. CDR3 sequence (DNA): TGTGCCAGCAGCAAAACCGGGACTCAGGAATCACCCCTCCACTTT.